Following are 17 T cell receptor beta chains from one sample sequenced in a study of T-cell memory formation after mild COVID-19. TCRdb passed the 5' RACE reads through MiXCR, listing each CDR3 protein once. The repertoire includes fewer than 650,000 distinct CDR3 sequences, approximately 15% of them detected once, and about 8.6% sits in the top ten. Specimen: PBMCs or a T cell subset sorted from them (not recorded which). Every receptor here comes from an adult woman who had mild COVID-19 (a few samples of this study predate the infection). Cell type and time point are not known.

The rearrangement links TRBV12-3 or TRBV12-4 to TRBJ2-1, with D perhaps given as TRBD1 or TRBD2 (5 bases each). CDR3 length equals 22 residues. Between the trimmed V and J ends, which lost 8 bases and 6 bases, there was a span of 41 bases. The CDR3 nucleotides are TGTGCCAGCGCCCTTCGATTTTCAGGGACGCACCTAAGTGAGTTTATAAGCAATGAGCAGTTCTTC. This encodes CASALRFSGTHLSEFISNEQFF.

This clonotype appeared many times. The chain has TRBV15 and TRBJ2-1, with D perhaps TRBD2 (5 bases). This CDR3 contains 15 residues. Germline lookup yields CDR1 LNHNV and CDR2 YYDKDF (reference sequence). The V and J ends lost 0 bases and 2 bases respectively, with 8 bases between them. In DNA form, the CDR3 reads TGTGCCACCAGCAGAGATCTAGCTACCTACAATGAGCAGTTCTTC. As protein: CATSRDLATYNEQFF.

The sample holds a few counts of this clonotype. The chain combines TRBV6-1 with TRBJ1-5, with unresolved D. The CDR3 totals 16 residues. V was pared by 0 bases and J by 3 bases, with 12 bases between. Germline assignment: CDR1 MNHNS and CDR2 SASEGT. The CDR3 here is CASSEAYGRHNQPQHF. In DNA form, the CDR3 reads TGTGCCAGCAGTGAAGCGTACGGCAGGCACAATCAGCCCCAGCATTTT.

The CDR3 here is CASSQDWGRGVQETQYF. CDR3 nucleotides: TGCGCCAGCAGCCAAGATTGGGGCAGGGGTGTCCAAGAGACCCAGTACTTC. The chain carries TRBV4-3 and TRBJ2-5; D is possibly TRBD1 (6 bases). The CDR3 runs 17 residues. Germline CDR1 reads LGHNA; CDR2 reads YSLEER. The germline V and J ends were trimmed by 0 bases and 1 base, with 15 bases remaining between them.

This clonotype has more than one count but fewer than ten. The chain employs TRBV29-1 and TRBJ2-7; 10 bases fit TRBD2. Germline CDR1 reads SQVTM; CDR2 reads ANQGSEA. The CDR3 is 16 amino acids. Trimming removed 1 base from V and 2 bases from J; junction bases left unmatched: 8. The CDR3 loop reads CSVEGGSLAGAYEQYF. In DNA form, the CDR3 reads TGCAGCGTTGAAGGGGGGAGCCTAGCGGGAGCCTACGAGCAGTACTTC.

The V gene is TRBV5-1, the J gene TRBJ2-1; TRBD2 matches at 7 bases. CDR3 length equals 16 residues. The V gene's germline CDR1 is SGHRS and CDR2 YFSETQ. V lost 1 base, J lost 4 bases, and 8 bases stayed unmatched. Here the CDR3 DNA reads TGCGCCAGCAGCTTGACCTCGGGGGGAGGATACAATGAGCAGTTCTTC. The encoded protein is CASSLTSGGGYNEQFF.

V and J are TRBV19 and TRBJ2-1; the D call may be TRBD1 or TRBD2 (6 bases each). Trimming took 3 bases from V and 2 from J, leaving 14 bases between them. The germline CDR1 and CDR2 sequences are LNHDA and SQIVND (reference sequence). The CDR3 loop spans 16 amino acids. This CDR3 is CASSIKGGIPYNEQFF. The CDR3 coding sequence is TGTGCCAGTAGTATTAAGGGGGGTATTCCCTACAATGAGCAGTTCTTC. Filled out from reference TRBV19 and TRBJ2-1, the complete variable domain reads DGGITQSPKYLFRKEGQNVTLSCEQNLNHDAMYWYRQDPGQGLRLIYYSQIVNDFQKGDIAEGYSVSREKKESFPLTVTSAQKNPTAFYLCASSIKGGIPYNEQFFGPGTRLTVL.

This clonotype has a handful of counts. The DNA of the CDR3 is TGTGCCAGCAGCTCCACCAACAAGCGGGGCCTGGTCTATGGCTACACCTTC. This codes for CASSSTNKRGLVYGYTF. The chain has TRBV7-9 and TRBJ1-2; D might be TRBD1 (5 bases). The V gene lost 4 bases and the J gene lost 4 bases, with 22 bases spanning the gap. Germline CDR1 and CDR2: SEHNR and FQNEAQ (reference sequence). The CDR3 extends over 17 amino acids. The whole variable domain, remainder taken from reference TRBV7-9 and TRBJ1-2, is DTGVSQNPRHKITKRGQNVTFRCDPISEHNRLYWYRQTLGQGPEFLTYFQNEAQLEKSRLLSDRFSAERPKGSFSTLEIQRTEQGDSAMYLCASSSTNKRGLVYGYTFGSGTRLTVV.

The chain carries TRBV28 and TRBJ1-2; tentatively, D is TRBD1 (6 bases). V was pared by 5 bases and J by 5 bases, with 18 bases between. CDR1 MDHEN and CDR2 SYDVKM come from the germline V gene. CDR3 size: 15 residues. CDR3 nucleotide sequence: TGTGCCAGCAGTCTGATACGGGGGGCAGAATATGGCTACACCTTC. Protein product: CASSLIRGAEYGYTF.

This chain links TRBV5-6 with TRBJ2-4; D perhaps matches TRBD1 (6 bases). The CDR3 length is 14 residues. The V end lost 2 bases, the J end lost 6 bases, and 12 bases lay between the germline ends. Germline V lookup: CDR1 SGHDT, CDR2 YYEEEE. CDR3 sequence reads: CASSFSYRVNIQYF. Here the CDR3 DNA reads TGTGCCAGCAGCTTTTCCTACAGGGTAAACATTCAGTACTTC. The whole variable domain, filled in from reference TRBV5-6 and TRBJ2-4, reads DAGVTQSPTHLIKTRGQQVTLRCSPKSGHDTVSWYQQALGQGPQFIFQYYEEEERQRGNFPDRFSGHQFPNYSSELNVNALLLGDSALYLCASSFSYRVNIQYFGAGTRLSVL.

V is TRBV7-9 and J is TRBJ2-5, with 7 nucleotides matching TRBD2. V lost 4 bases to trimming and J lost 3 bases; unmatched junction nucleotides: 14. The CDR3 sequence is 17 residues long. Germline CDR1 reads SEHNR; CDR2 reads FQNEAQ (reference sequence). CDR3 sequence reads: CASSSLTTGTTEETQYF. CDR3 in DNA: TGTGCCAGCAGCTCACTGACAACCGGGACTACGGAAGAGACCCAGTACTTC.

There are a few counts of this clonotype. J is TRBJ1-1 and V is TRBV14; 7 bases match TRBD1. With V trimmed by 2 bases and J by 8 bases, 11 bases remained unmatched. The V gene's germline CDR1 is SGHDN and CDR2 FVKESK. This CDR3 region has 15 residues. This chain's CDR3 is CASSQWRGPTTEAFF. The CDR3, as DNA: TGTGCCAGCAGCCAATGGAGGGGGCCAACCACGGAAGCTTTCTTT.

The chain couples TRBV7-9 to TRBJ2-5, with 7 bases lining up with TRBD1. V lost 2 bases, J lost 4 bases, and 13 bases stayed unmatched. Germline loops: CDR1 SEHNR, CDR2 FQNEAQ (reference sequence). The CDR3 contains 17 residues. CDR3 region: CASSLIEGQSPLETQYF. Written as DNA, the CDR3 is TGTGCCAGCAGCTTAATAGAGGGACAGTCGCCTCTAGAGACCCAGTACTTC.

This sequence joins TRBV24-1 and TRBJ2-7, with 9 bases identical to TRBD2. This CDR3 has 14 residues. Germline trimming cut 10 bases from V and 4 bases from J; bases unmatched to any gene: 10. Per germline, CDR1 KGHDR and CDR2 SFDVKD. The DNA for the CDR3 is TGTGCCACTACCCTAGCGGGGAGCACATACGAGCAGTACTTC. This encodes CATTLAGSTYEQYF.

The V and J genes are TRBV7-3 and TRBJ1-2; a possible D gene is TRBD1 (5 bases). CDR1 SGHTA and CDR2 FQGTGA come from the germline V gene. The CDR3 loop spans 13 amino acids. With 2 bases removed from V and 6 bases from J, the gap between germline ends came to 10 bases. CDR3 in DNA: TGTGCCAGCAGCTTACATCGACAGAATGGCTACACCTTC. This encodes CASSLHRQNGYTF.

The gene calls are TRBV15 and TRBJ1-1, with 9 nucleotides matching TRBD1. With V trimmed by 0 bases and J by 3 bases, 2 bases remained unmatched. Germline V gene data show CDR1 as LNHNV and CDR2 as YYDKDF (reference sequence). The CDR3 is made up of 15 amino acids. CDR3 sequence: CATSRDGTGHTEAFF. In DNA, the CDR3 is TGTGCCACCAGCAGAGACGGGACAGGGCACACTGAAGCTTTCTTT.

This clonotype was seen more than once but under ten times. CDR3 in DNA: TGTGCCAGCAGTTACTCCCGTATGGATCAGCCCCAGCATTTT. Its protein product is CASSYSRMDQPQHF. The chain couples TRBV6-5 to TRBJ1-5; D is uncertain. Germline CDR1 MNHEY, CDR2 SVGAGI. Trimming took off 0 bases at V and 5 bases at J, with 8 bases between the two ends. The length of the CDR3 is 14 residues.